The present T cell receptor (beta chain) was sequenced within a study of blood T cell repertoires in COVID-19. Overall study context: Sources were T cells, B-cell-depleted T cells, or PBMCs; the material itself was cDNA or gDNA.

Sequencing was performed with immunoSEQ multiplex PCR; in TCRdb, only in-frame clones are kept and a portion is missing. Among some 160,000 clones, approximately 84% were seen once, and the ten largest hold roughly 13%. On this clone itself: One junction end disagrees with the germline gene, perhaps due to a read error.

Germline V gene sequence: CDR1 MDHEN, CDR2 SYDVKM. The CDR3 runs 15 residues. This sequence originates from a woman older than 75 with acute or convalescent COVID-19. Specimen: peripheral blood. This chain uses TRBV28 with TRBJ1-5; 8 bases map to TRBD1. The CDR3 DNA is TGTGCAAGCAGGGCCGGGACAGGACATAATCAGCCCCAGCATTTT. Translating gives CASRAGTGHNQPQHF.